The sequence of this TCR beta chain was determined in a study of T cell changes during pregnancy in multiple sclerosis (dated by TCRdb to about 2019). With regard to the full study: In women with multiple sclerosis, the researchers looked at how the T cell repertoire shifted as pregnancy progressed.

A word on this clone: What antigen it recognizes has not been identified. There are no base qualities to consult, and no much larger clone falls within one base.

The cysteine opens and the phenylalanine closes a CDR3 of 16 amino acids. Of the read, only the CDR3 DNA is kept; its 48 bases are in frame from base 1. V is shortened by 4 bases, J by 0 bases, and the region joining them spans 15 bases. The germline V gene specifies SGHTA as CDR1 and FQGNSA as CDR2. The library was generated by the immunoSEQ multiplex PCR assay. Sourced from immuneACCESS, this table was stored by TCRdb with only in-frame sequences that have V and J called. A share of the clones is absent; for the studies checked, an unresolved V gene accounts for under half, and the remainder has no known explanation. Here the sample has about 38,000 clones; about nine tenths occur a single time. About 0.4% of the sample is held by the ten biggest clonotypes.

This receptor chain uses TRBV7-2 and TRBJ1-1; TRBD1 is perhaps the D gene, given 6 matching bases. The specimen was CD4+ T cells from peripheral blood mononuclear cells, collected after pregnancy. The TCR comes from a female donor in good health, enrolled as a control in a pregnancy study. The CDR3: CASSSRRGGLNTEAFF. The sequenced DNA: TGTGCCAGCAGCTCCCGAAGGGGGGGACTGAACACTGAAGCTTTCTTT.